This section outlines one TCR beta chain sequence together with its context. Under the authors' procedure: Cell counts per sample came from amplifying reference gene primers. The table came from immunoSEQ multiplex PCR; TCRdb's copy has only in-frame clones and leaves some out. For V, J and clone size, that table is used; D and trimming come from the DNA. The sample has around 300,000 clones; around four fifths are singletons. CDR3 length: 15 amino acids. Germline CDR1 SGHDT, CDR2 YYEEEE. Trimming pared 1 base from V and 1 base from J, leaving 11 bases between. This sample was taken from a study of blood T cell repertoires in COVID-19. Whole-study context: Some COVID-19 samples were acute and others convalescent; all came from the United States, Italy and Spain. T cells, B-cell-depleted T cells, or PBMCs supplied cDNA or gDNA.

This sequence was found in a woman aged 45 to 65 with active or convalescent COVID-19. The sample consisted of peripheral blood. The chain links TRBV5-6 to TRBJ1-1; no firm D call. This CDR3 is CASSLFVQSNTEAFF. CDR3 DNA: TGTGCCAGCAGCTTGTTCGTACAGTCGAACACTGAAGCTTTCTTT.